In its sample, the clone carrying this T cell receptor beta chain was seen a few times. This specimen belongs to a study of T cells in Graves' hyperthyroidism and ophthalmopathy. Amplification targeted TCR beta CDR3 regions from RNA transcripts. Initially, a first-round RT-PCR of the TCR CDR3 employed the HTBI primer set. TCRdb re-called the multiplex PCR reads with MiXCR, one entry per CDR3 protein. The data contain fewer than 25,000 distinct CDR3 sequences, around 50% of them singletons. Losses at the gene ends were 5 bases for V and 3 bases for J; bases not matched to a gene: 6. From germline, CDR1 is SGHTA and CDR2 FQGNSA. The CDR3 is made up of 15 amino acids.

This clonotype originated in a woman aged 40 to 55 with Graves' hyperthyroidism that later progressed to Graves' ophthalmopathy. The V and J genes are TRBV7-2 and TRBJ2-3, with 9 bases identical to TRBD1. Sequences were obtained from blood. CDR3 loop: CASSLGTGFTDTQYF. The CDR3 DNA reads TGTGCCAGCAGCCTCGGGACAGGGTTTACAGATACGCAGTATTTT.